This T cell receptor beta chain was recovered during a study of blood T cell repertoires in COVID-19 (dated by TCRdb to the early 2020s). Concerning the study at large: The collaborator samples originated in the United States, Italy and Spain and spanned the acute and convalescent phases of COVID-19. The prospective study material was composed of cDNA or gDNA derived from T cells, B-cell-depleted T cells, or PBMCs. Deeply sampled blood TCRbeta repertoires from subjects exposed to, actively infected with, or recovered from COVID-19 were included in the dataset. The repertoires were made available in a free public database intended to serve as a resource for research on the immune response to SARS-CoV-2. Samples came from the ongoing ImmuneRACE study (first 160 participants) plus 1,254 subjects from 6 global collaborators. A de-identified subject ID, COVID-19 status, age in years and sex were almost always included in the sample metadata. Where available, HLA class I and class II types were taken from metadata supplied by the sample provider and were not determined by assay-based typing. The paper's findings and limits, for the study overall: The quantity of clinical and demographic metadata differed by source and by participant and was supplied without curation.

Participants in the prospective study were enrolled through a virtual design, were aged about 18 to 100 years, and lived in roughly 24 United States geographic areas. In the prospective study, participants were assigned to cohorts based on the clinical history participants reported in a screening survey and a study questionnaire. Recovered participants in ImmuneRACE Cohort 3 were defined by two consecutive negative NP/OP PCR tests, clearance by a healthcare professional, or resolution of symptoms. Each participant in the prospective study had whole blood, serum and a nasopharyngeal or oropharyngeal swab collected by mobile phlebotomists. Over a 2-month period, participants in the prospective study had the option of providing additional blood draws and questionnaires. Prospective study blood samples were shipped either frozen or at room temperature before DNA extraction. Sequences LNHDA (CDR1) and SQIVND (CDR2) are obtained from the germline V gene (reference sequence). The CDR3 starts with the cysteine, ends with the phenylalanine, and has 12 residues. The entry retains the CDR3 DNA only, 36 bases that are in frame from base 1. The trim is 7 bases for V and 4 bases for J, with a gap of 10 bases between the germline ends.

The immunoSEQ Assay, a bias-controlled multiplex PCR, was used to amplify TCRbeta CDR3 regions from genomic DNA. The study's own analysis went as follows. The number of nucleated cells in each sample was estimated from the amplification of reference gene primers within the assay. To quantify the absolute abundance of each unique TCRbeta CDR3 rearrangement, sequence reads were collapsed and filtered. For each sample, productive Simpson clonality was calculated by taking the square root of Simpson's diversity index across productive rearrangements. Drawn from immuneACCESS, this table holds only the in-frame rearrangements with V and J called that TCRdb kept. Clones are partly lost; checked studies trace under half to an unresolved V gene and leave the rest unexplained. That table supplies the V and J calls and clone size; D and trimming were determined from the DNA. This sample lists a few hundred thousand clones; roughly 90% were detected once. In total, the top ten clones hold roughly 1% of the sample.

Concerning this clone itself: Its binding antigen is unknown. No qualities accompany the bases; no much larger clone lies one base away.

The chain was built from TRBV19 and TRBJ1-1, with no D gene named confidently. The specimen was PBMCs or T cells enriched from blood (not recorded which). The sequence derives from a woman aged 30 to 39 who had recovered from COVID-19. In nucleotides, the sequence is TGTGCCAGTAAGGGAGGGCCCACTGAAGCTTTCTTT. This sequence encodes CASKGGPTEAFF.